This entry describes one TCR beta chain. Its cognate antigen is unknown. Each CD8+ T cell subset was flow-sorted in triplicate. Every sort contained approximately 300,000 cells. All TRB cDNA libraries came from 5' RACE performed with UMI labels. TCRdb reanalyzed the 5' RACE reads, giving one entry per CDR3 protein sequence and no DNA. Its table records 92,000 or so distinct CDR3 sequences. This sample is drawn from a study of CXCR3-negative and CXCR3-positive naive CD8 T cells. General observations from the study: TRBV-TRBJ usage was alike in naive CXCR3-negative and CXCR3-positive cells but differed in memory cells. Surface CD5 looked about the same in the naive subsets, so the authors worked out TCR strength from TRB CDR3 properties.

The germline V gene has CDR1 MDHEN and CDR2 SYDVKM. The CDR3 runs to 15 residues. This chain links TRBV28 with TRBJ2-2. Sequenced: naive CXCR3- CD8+ T cells from blood. As to subset: CD45RO-CCR7+CD27+CD95- naive CD8+ T cells lacking CXCR3 (TNR3-). The sequence was collected from a human donor in good health. Some clones in this sample may be carry-over from other donors' samples. CDR3 loop: CVSSLWGRTGGELFF.